Listed below are T cell receptor beta chains from one sample, sequenced in a study of blood T cells in healthy people across ages. A single record per CDR3 protein comes from TCRdb applying MiXCR to the 5' RACE reads. The sample holds fewer than 800,000 distinct CDR3 sequences, 20% to 25% seen once. The same specimen was also included in a second study, on T cells of mothers and their children.

Sequencing input: blood. Source of these receptors: a boy under 18 in good health. CDR3s include the opening cysteine and the closing phenylalanine or tryptophan. The D gene is left open where the match is weak. Some rows mark clone size as missing; the rest say once, few, many or name a class of expanded clone.

>-|TRBV3-1|-|TRBJ2-7
CASSQGVGTPYF
TGTGCCAGCAGCCAAGGTGTAGGGACACCGTACTTC
>-|TRBV20-1|-|TRBJ2-5
CSARDPVRSGETQYF
TGCAGTGCTAGAGATCCGGTACGGTCGGGAGAGACCCAGTACTTC
>few|TRBV20-1|-|TRBJ2-3
CSARGQGGYTDTQYF
TGCAGTGCTAGAGGACAAGGGGGATACACAGATACGCAGTATTTT
>few|TRBV29-1|TRBD1|TRBJ2-4
CSVGQGSGNIQYF
TGCAGCGTGGGACAGGGGTCGGGGAACATTCAGTACTTC
>-|TRBV12-3/TRBV12-4|-|TRBJ2-1
CASGAGRFNEQFF
TGTGCCAGCGGGGCGGGAAGGTTCAATGAGCAGTTCTTC
>once|TRBV11-3|-|TRBJ2-3
CASSLAGATQYF
TGTGCCAGCAGCTTAGCGGGGGCCACGCAGTATTTT
>few|TRBV18|TRBD2|TRBJ2-7
CASSPLNGRDTYEQYF
TGTGCCAGCTCACCATTAAACGGGAGGGACACCTACGAGCAGTACTTC
>few|TRBV20-1|-|TRBJ1-1
CSSRGAFF
TGCAGTTCGCGGGGGGCTTTCTTT
>-|TRBV10-3|-|TRBJ2-7
CASGTSETSYEQYF
TGTGCCAGTGGGACATCGGAGACCTCCTACGAGCAGTACTTC
>few|TRBV29-1|-|TRBJ2-2
CSALWQVNTGELFF
TGCAGCGCTTTGTGGCAGGTGAACACCGGGGAGCTGTTTTTT
>-|TRBV5-1|TRBD1|TRBJ2-6
CASLGTAGANVLTF
TGCGCCTCTTTGGGGACAGCTGGGGCCAACGTCCTGACTTTC
>-|TRBV28|TRBD2|TRBJ2-3
CASSRAGGPADTQYF
TGTGCCAGCAGTCGTGCGGGAGGGCCGGCAGATACGCAGTATTTT
>-|TRBV15|-|TRBJ1-2
CATSRDLTRTIYGYTF
TGTGCCACCAGCAGAGACCTGACCAGGACTATCTATGGCTACACCTTC
>few|TRBV24-1|TRBD2|TRBJ2-3
CATSDPGLAGLVGTDTQYF
TGTGCCACCAGTGACCCGGGACTAGCGGGACTGGTTGGGACAGATACGCAGTATTTT
>-|TRBV20-1|TRBD1|TRBJ2-7
CSARSLDRVYEQYF
TGCAGTGCTAGATCCTTAGACAGGGTCTACGAGCAGTACTTC
>-|TRBV20-1|-|TRBJ1-6
CSAQSDTYNSPLHF
TGCAGTGCTCAGTCGGACACCTATAATTCACCCCTCCACTTT
>-|TRBV29-1|TRBD1|TRBJ2-5
CSVERTGLIQETQYF
TGCAGCGTTGAGAGGACAGGCCTTATCCAAGAGACCCAGTACTTC
>few|TRBV4-1|-|TRBJ1-2
CASSPEGQLSYGYTF
TGCGCCAGCAGCCCTGAAGGACAGCTTTCTTATGGCTACACCTTC
>-|TRBV6-5|-|TRBJ2-5
CASSYVGAQETQYF
TGTGCCAGCAGTTACGTGGGGGCCCAAGAGACCCAGTACTTC
>-|TRBV15|-|TRBJ2-7
CATGRGRKSYEQYF
TGTGCCACGGGACGCGGAAGGAAATCCTACGAGCAGTACTTC
>-|TRBV20-1|TRBD1|TRBJ2-1
CSARRPGQVAGEQFF
TGCAGTGCTCGAAGACCGGGACAGGTGGCCGGTGAGCAGTTCTTC
>many|TRBV7-2|TRBD2|TRBJ2-7
CASSPRGTSSYEQYF
TGTGCCAGCAGCCCTCGGGGGACTAGCTCCTACGAGCAGTACTTC
>-|TRBV28|-|TRBJ2-3
CASGHRGPSVDTQYF
TGTGCCAGCGGACACCGGGGACCTTCTGTAGATACGCAGTATTTT
>-|TRBV20-1|TRBD2|TRBJ2-1
CSAPGTRNNEQFF
TGCAGTGCCCCCGGGACTAGGAACAATGAGCAGTTCTTC
>-|TRBV3-1|TRBD2|TRBJ2-1
CASSQNAGGFDEQFF
TGTGCCAGCAGCCAAAACGCGGGAGGGTTTGATGAGCAGTTCTTC
>-|TRBV15|-|TRBJ1-3
CATSRDRGNTIYF
TGTGCCACCAGCAGAGATCGGGGAAACACCATATATTTT
>-|TRBV29-1|TRBD1|TRBJ1-2
CSVGYRDRSSRGYTF
TGCAGCGTTGGGTATCGGGACAGGAGCTCTCGTGGCTACACCTTC